This T cell receptor beta chain came from a study of cytomegalovirus exposure and HLA in healthy donors. On the study more broadly: Sequencing of 150 million to 200 million T cells in an earlier analysis found 95 million to 120 million unique TCR beta sequences.

It was with 60 Vbeta and 13 Jbeta primers that the PCR ran. Method: immunoSEQ multiplex PCR; TCRdb's copy keeps in-frame clones and lacks some. This sample has under 130,000 clones, with around 86% found just once. The J segment lost 5 bases and the V segment lost 10 bases, leaving 11 bases of the junction unmatched. Germline-derived CDR1 and CDR2 are MRHNA and SNTAGT. This CDR3 has 15 residues. Findings and limits, study-wide: The study found most TCR sequences rare, yet found some public TCRs in many donors. Cytomegalovirus-associated TCR beta chains were listed, numbering roughly 150. It is likely that the observed cluster of highly shared sequence variants was a sequencing artifact.

Turning to this clone: The antigen is undetermined.

The clonotype originates from a man younger than 40 in good health and CMV-seropositive. The specimen was PBMCs. This sequence joins TRBV6-4 and TRBJ1-6; 7 bases align to TRBD1. The CDR3 nucleotides read TGTGCCATAGTACTTCGACAGGGAAATAATTCACCCCTCCACTTT. It yields the protein CAIVLRQGNNSPLHF.